This T cell receptor (beta chain) was obtained from a study of blood T cells in healthy people across ages (dated by TCRdb to about 2015). Background for the entire study: In model experiments, template switching captured roughly one uniquely barcoded TCR beta cDNA molecule for every two T cells. Donors of different ages were randomly distributed across sequencing lanes to avoid experimental bias. Using deep sequencing normalized with unique cDNA molecular identifiers, the study measured how TCR beta repertoire diversity changes with age. Four age groups were formed from the donors: young (average around 15 years), middle-aged (approximately 40), aged (around 68) and long-lived (around 82). The study analyzed two additional independent replicas of 1 million unique cDNA reads from the same blood draw for two donors, one aged 18 to 30 and one aged 80 or older. Beyond this particular receptor, the publication reports: The CMV infection status of donors was not known, potentially confounding age-related changes in expanded clonotypes. There was a strong correlation between observed TCR beta diversity and the percentage of naive T cells measured by flow cytometry. As age increased, observed TCR beta diversity per million T cells dropped in a roughly linear way, and a significant reduction was already evident by age around 41. The long-lived group showed more naive CD4+ T cells, fewer expanded clones and increased TCR diversity than the aged group, suggesting age selection. Estimates of total diversity from one million sequenced T cells were regarded as lower bounds and underestimates. Conclusive comparison of naive and antigen-experienced compartments was prevented by the profiling of bulk unsorted PBMCs.

Library preparation employed 5' RACE. The sequencer was an Illumina HiSeq 2500. A second about 7 to 12 cycle PCR used a sample-barcoded 5' primer and a J-beta primer mix. A unique molecular identifier was introduced onto each TCR beta cDNA molecule by a template-switch 5' adaptor carrying 12 random nucleotides. Each sample yielded at least 2.5 million CDR3-containing paired-end reads. First-strand cDNA was synthesized from all RNA with the Mint cDNA synthesis kit, primed by a TRBC-specific oligonucleotide. Following uracil-DNA glycosylase treatment, a first 18-cycle PCR with universal primers M1SS and BC2_uni_R was performed on all cDNA. The paper's data handling went like this. Each sample was normalized by randomly selecting 1 million high-quality reads, each carrying a distinct molecular identifier. Reads sharing molecular identifiers were discarded rather than binned into consensus sequences. CDR3 identification, clonotype clustering and error correction used MiTCR with a Q25 quality threshold and the strictest error-elimination algorithm. Lower-bound total TCR beta diversity was estimated with a nonparametric unseen species model using Euler transformation. TCRdb trimmed the raw reads at Q25, called clones with MiXCR and kept productive beta chains. Each record represents a unique CDR3 protein, reported with the most common genes and DNA among its rows. The V and J calls reflect TCRdb's pipeline rather than the authors' work. Counted in this sample were 1 million to 1.2 million distinct CDR3 sequences; 30% to 40% of them appeared once. The ten largest clones take up around 13% of the sample.

There are a few counts of this clonotype. Its cognate antigen has yet to be identified. Base qualities are missing; no much larger clone stands one base away. From its cysteine to its phenylalanine, the CDR3 spans 14 amino acids. Only the CDR3 DNA is retained, 42 bases long and in frame from the first base. Deletion took 6 bases off V and 0 bases off J, with a span of 11 bases between the germline ends. Donors were about 36 systemically healthy Caucasian individuals from Russia aged roughly 6 to 90 years. Around 10 milliliters of peripheral blood were collected from each donor into EDTA-treated Vacutainer tubes. Ficoll-Paque density-gradient centrifugation was used to isolate PBMCs, with at least 7 million per sample. Total RNA was extracted from PBMCs with Trizol reagent, with at least 5.5 micrograms obtained per sample. The percentages of naive CD45RAhigh/CD27high T cells were determined by flow cytometry on a PBMC aliquot from every donor.

The rearrangement joined TRBV12-3 or TRBV12-4 to TRBJ1-1; too little of a D gene remains to name it. The sample taken for sequencing was blood. The TCR was taken from a man aged 18 to 29 in good health. The CDR3 corresponds to CASRPVGMNTEAFF. The sequenced DNA is TGTGCCAGCAGACCGGTCGGGATGAACACTGAAGCTTTCTTT.